This TCR beta chain was profiled in a study of cytomegalovirus exposure and HLA in healthy donors (dated by TCRdb to the late 2010s). Regarding the research as a whole: According to an earlier analysis of a few hundred of the donors, about 170 million T cells yielded some 120 million unique TCR beta sequences and more than 250 Gb of sequence data. The aim of the study was to test whether cataloging public T cell receptors could identify signatures of past pathogen exposure. An earlier analysis of roughly 600 of the donors used high-throughput TCR beta sequencing to judge whether each TCR beta V gene segment behaved as functional or pseudogenic. Class I and class II HLA loci were covered by the typing at four-digit resolution. Rather than drawing on any new phenotypic data, the later analysis identified candidate immune exposures from TCR beta sequences and the way those sequences occurred across donors. The genetic ancestry cluster associated with self-reported Caucasian donors included 81% of the approximately 400 genotyped donors. A later genetic analysis used genome-wide SNP genotypes for about 65% of the roughly 670 donors, treating that subset as a discovery cohort. The study combined high-throughput TCR immunosequencing, statistical association of individual TCRs with disease status, and machine learning to predict cytomegalovirus infection status. A separate validation cohort of over 95 different subjects was used in addition to the 666-subject first cohort. Donor age, sex, ethnicity and CMV serostatus were compiled alongside the repertoire data. Typing coverage differed by locus: A, B, C, DRB1 and DQB1 were typed in about 620-640 donors, DQA1 in 500 to 550, DPA1 in around 610, and DPB1 in approximately 450. Roughly 300 gigabases of sequencing data and approximately 85 million unique TCR sequences were included in an early release covering 550 to 650 HLA-typed donors. Among several hundred genotyped donors of the cohort, an average of approximately 240,000 unique TCR beta nucleotide sequences was sequenced per donor, of which about 19% were non-productive. All discovery cohort repertoires had been generated using a single sequencing platform. Using immunosequencing, the study profiled T cell repertoires from around 670 subjects and related those repertoires to cytomegalovirus serostatus. A later analysis re-examined previously published TCR beta repertoires from about 700 donors and added high-resolution HLA genotyping to investigate patterns of TCR occurrence. Roughly five DR-DQ haplotypes were handled as single units for association and clustering because linkage in the cohort was strong. What the authors observed across the whole study: In the study, 150 to 200 TCR beta chains were listed as associated with cytomegalovirus. HLA typing was unavailable for some donors at each locus, so association tests used only the typed subset. Linkage disequilibrium might explain the correlated functional status among segregating V segments, but an unknown experimental factor could not be ruled out. In an earlier analysis of 587 of the donors, most TCR beta V segments appeared in productive rearrangements about 87% or about 30% of the time, broadly matching IMGT annotations. The authors suggested that the approach could potentially be generalized to other disease states and immunological phenotypes. V-gene and J-gene trimming of TCR beta chains was associated with a missense DCLRE1C variant in a later genetic analysis, and the association was replicated in an independent cohort. Some IMGT-functional V segments, including TRBV6-2 and TRBV6-3, could not be told apart with the 87-base-pair reads, so those segments were excluded. A later analysis found that TCR association rates varied across HLA loci, with DRB1 alleles showing the most associated TCRs and HLA-C alleles the fewest. While some public TCRs were present in many individuals, most TCR sequences turned up only very rarely across donors. Compared with equally common non-associated chains, HLA-associated TCR beta chains in a later analysis were more clonally expanded and had lower generation probabilities. Three of the identified cytomegalovirus-associated TCR beta chains were confirmed in vitro to be specific for cytomegalovirus antigens. A further reported finding was that TCR beta sequences accurately predicted the HLA-A and HLA-B alleles for most subjects in the first cohort. The only immune exposure information available for the cohort was CMV serostatus. In both the original and validation cohorts, the classifier was reported to diagnose cytomegalovirus status with high specificity and sensitivity. According to a later genetic analysis, donors in an Asian-associated ancestry cluster had fewer N-insertions in productive TCRs than the approximately 670-donor mean. Roughly uniform sequencing depth across donors was assumed in presence/absence analyses, although this assumption may not hold. In a later analysis, 15,000 to 20,000 TCR beta sequences were associated with specific HLA alleles at a false discovery rate of 0.05. Only TCR beta chains were sequenced in this cohort, and the absence of alpha or paired-chain data limited detectable features. Because counts were too low, some 16 rarely observed V segments, including chromosome 9 orphons, were excluded from the earlier analysis of some 540 of the donors. In a later analysis, most CMV-associated TCR beta chains were found to appear HLA-restricted, with HLA associations seemingly driven largely by CMV exposure. The sequencing pipeline was judged likely to have produced a cluster of highly shared sequence variants as a technical artifact. A later analysis reported that several top co-occurrence clusters appeared linked to parvovirus B19, influenza, CMV and Epstein-Barr virus. When HLA alleles, especially DR and DQ, strongly co-occurred, TCR associations were difficult to assign to individual alleles.

The cohort comprised fewer than 700 healthy bone marrow donors. All cohort members were sampled while nominally healthy, although unrecorded immune exposures were likely present. The donor was CMV seronegative and was included in the group of around 320 seronegative cohort members. A peripheral blood sample was provided by each donor, and peripheral blood mononuclear cells were used for TCR beta sequencing. The Qiagen DNeasy Blood Extraction Kit was used to extract genomic DNA from the blood cell samples. This clone has only a few counts. Which antigen it targets is not known. No qualities accompany the bases; no much larger clone lies one base away. The cysteine opens and the phenylalanine closes a CDR3 of 14 amino acids. Solely the CDR3 DNA is kept, with 42 bases framed from the first base. At the junction V is shortened by 3 bases and J by 0 bases; bases outside the gene matches: 3. CDR1 and CDR2 were assigned from the germline V gene as SGHRS and YFSETQ.

The library was obtained by the immunoSEQ multiplex PCR assay. For the multiplex PCR, a mixture combining 60 forward primers for TCR Vbeta segments and 13 reverse primers for TCR Jbeta segments was used. The CDR3 region of rearranged TCR beta genes was amplified from genomic DNA with a multiplex PCR assay. The Illumina HiSeq System was used to sequence the amplified TCR beta libraries as 87-base-pair reads. The published analysis was carried out like this. A later analysis tallied approximately 87 million unique TCR beta chains across the 610 or so repertoires, and 10 million to 11 million of those chains were shared by two or more donors. To remove PCR and sequencing errors, raw reads were error-corrected and collapsed into unique sequences using a nearest-neighbor algorithm that merged closely related sequences. Alignment of CDR3 sequences to IMGT reference sequences was used to assign V, D and J gene segments. For a sequence to be retained, a match of at least six nucleotides to both a V gene segment and a J gene segment was required. Rearrangements were called productive when the CDR3 lacked stop codons and stayed in frame with V and J; all others were non-productive. Following IMGT convention, CDR3 was defined as the stretch from the second conserved V-encoded cysteine to the conserved J-encoded phenylalanine. The earlier analysis of about 590 of the donors excluded sequences that lacked an unambiguous match to a single V gene segment. An earlier analysis of over 450 of the donors classified V segments as functional when productive rearrangements were above 56.7% and as segregating when the standard deviation between donors was above 5%. A statistical classification framework was developed to diagnose cytomegalovirus status using the catalog of TCR beta chain sequences. A later analysis assigned V and J genes by comparing TCR nucleotide sequences with IMGT/GENE-DB human TR gene sequences. The TCRdist pipeline was used in a later analysis to assign CDR3 sequences and most-parsimonious VDJ recombination scenarios. In a later analysis, each TCR beta chain was defined by its CDR3 amino acid sequence together with its V-gene family, and reads without a unique V-gene family were excluded. A later analysis removed 450 to 600 highly shared, low-generation-probability nucleotide sequences to deal with suspected cross-contamination and a sequencing artifact. In a later analysis, a clonal expansion index for each public chain was calculated from normalized within-repertoire ranks of inferred template counts. A later analysis computed generation probabilities with a VDJ recombination model fitted to out-of-frame rearrangements, and checked the results against IGoR. In a later analysis, hypergeometric tests were used to score TCR-TCR, TCR-HLA and TCR-CMV co-occurrence, with a repertoire-size bias correction applied to TCR pairs. In a later analysis, false discovery rates were estimated by permuting HLA or CMV assignments 20 times. In a later analysis, co-occurring TCRs were grouped with DBSCAN, and TCRdist sequence similarity was added when clustering was performed within HLA-allele-positive subsets. Repertoires with fewer than 30,000 or more than 120,000 public chains were left out of co-occurrence clustering, as were five repertoires with anomalous nucleotide sharing. The clones in this table, taken by TCRdb from immuneACCESS, are in-frame only. Not every clone is retained; where verified, under half of the shortfall comes from an unresolved V gene, and the cause of the rest is unknown. D and trimming come from the DNA, and the V and J calls and clone size come from that table. The sample table records fewer than 120,000 clones; 60% to 85% of these occur just once. Jointly, the top ten make up under 1.5% of the sample.

The TCR comes from a woman aged 30 to 39 in good health and CMV-seronegative. The sequence links TRBV5-1 to TRBJ2-7; 7 middle bases align to TRBD1. The specimen was PBMCs. The CDR3: CASSWGQYSYEQYF. The DNA sequence is given as TGCGCCAGCAGCTGGGGACAGTACTCCTACGAGCAGTACTTC.